The entry below gives a single TCR beta chain sequence along with its context. This entry is derived from a study of blood T cell repertoires in COVID-19. For the study at large: Samples of COVID-19 (acute and convalescent) were obtained from the United States, Italy and Spain.

Data came from immunoSEQ multiplex PCR; TCRdb stores just in-frame clones and leaves some out. This sample has some 320,000 clones; around nine tenths occur once, and the top ten carry under 3%. From germline, CDR1 is SGHRS and CDR2 YFSETQ. V lost 4 bases and J 2 bases, leaving 8 bases between the germline ends. The CDR3 has 13 amino acids. The chain is built from TRBV5-1 and TRBJ2-3; D not certain. The sample was PBMCs or T cells enriched from blood (not recorded which). The receptor's source is a woman between 45 and 65 years old who had been exposed to COVID-19. CDR3: CASSPLPTDTQYF. The DNA for the CDR3 is TGCGCCAGCAGCCCACTACCCACAGATACGCAGTATTTT.